These 16 T cell receptor beta chains came from one sample sequenced in a study of long-term antiretroviral therapy in people with HIV. They ran version v3.0 of the immunoSEQ assay at survey level. Method: immunoSEQ multiplex PCR; TCRdb's copy keeps in-frame clones and lacks some. Counted here are tens of thousands of clones, 70% to 85% occurring once; the ten biggest clones make up roughly 18%. The source material was unsorted PBMCs, sampled 0.5 years before starting antiretroviral therapy. The receptors were gathered from a man aged 35 to 55 with HIV.

The chain uses TRBV7-9 and TRBJ1-1; D gene uncertain. Trimming took off 4 bases at V and 4 bases at J, with 16 bases between the two ends. The CDR3 has 15 residues. Germline loops: CDR1 SEHNR, CDR2 FQNEAQ (reference sequence). The CDR3 is CASSSGPAGPTEAFF. CDR3 DNA sequence: TGTGCCAGCAGCTCCGGGCCCGCCGGCCCCACTGAAGCTTTCTTT.

The rearrangement links TRBV7-2 to TRBJ1-2; D gene unclear. The CDR3 spans 17 residues. Germline V CDR1 and CDR2: SGHTA, FQGNSA. The V end was cut by 1 base, the J end by 6 bases, with 21 bases between. CDR3 nucleotide sequence: TGTGCCAGCAGCTTAGTTAACGGTAACTACATAAGCCATGGCTACACCTTC. Protein: CASSLVNGNYISHGYTF.

The V call is TRBV28, the J call TRBJ1-6; a weak D match, TRBD1 (5 bases). The germline gives CDR1 MDHEN, CDR2 SYDVKM. V lost 8 bases to trimming and J lost 5 bases, with 16 bases between them. CDR3 length: 15 residues. The CDR3: CASRYPGGDNSPLHF. In DNA, the CDR3 is TGTGCCAGCCGCTACCCCGGGGGGGATAATTCACCCCTCCACTTT. Full variable domain (missing parts from reference TRBV28 and TRBJ1-6): DVKVTQSSRYLVKRTGEKVFLECVQDMDHENMFWYRQDPGLGLRLIYFSYDVKMKEKGDIPEGYSVSREKKERFSLILESASTNQTSMYLCASRYPGGDNSPLHFGNGTRLTVT.

The chain is built from TRBV6-4 and TRBJ2-1; TRBD2 aligns across 13 bases. Germline V gene data show CDR1 as MRHNA and CDR2 as SNTAGT. Unmatched junction bases numbered 5, after V lost 4 bases and J lost 8 bases. The CDR3 sequence is 15 residues long. The CDR3 DNA sequence: TGTGCCAGCAGTGTCCGACTAGCGGGGGGTGATGAGCAGTTCTTC. Protein product: CASSVRLAGGDEQFF.

The V gene is TRBV5-1, the J gene TRBJ2-1, with D possibly being TRBD2 (6 bases). The V and J ends lost 8 bases and 3 bases respectively, with 18 bases between them. Germline assignment: CDR1 SGHRS and CDR2 YFSETQ. CDR3 size: 15 residues. The CDR3 is CASNSGAGDYNEQFF. The CDR3 DNA is TGCGCCAGTAATTCGGGAGCGGGTGACTACAATGAGCAGTTCTTC.

The J gene is TRBJ1-5, the V gene TRBV7-9; D gene uncertain. The germline V gene has CDR1 SEHNR and CDR2 FQNEAQ (reference sequence). V dropped 1 base and J dropped 4 bases, with 5 bases sitting between them. CDR3 size: 13 residues. The CDR3 loop reads CASSLDSNQPQHF. As DNA, the CDR3 is TGTGCCAGCAGCTTAGACTCAAATCAGCCCCAGCATTTT. Full variable domain (outside the CDR3, taken from reference TRBV7-9 and TRBJ1-5): DTGVSQNPRHKITKRGQNVTFRCDPISEHNRLYWYRQTLGQGPEFLTYFQNEAQLEKSRLLSDRFSAERPKGSFSTLEIQRTEQGDSAMYLCASSLDSNQPQHFGDGTRLSIL.

V is TRBV4-1 and J is TRBJ2-2, with 8 bases aligning to TRBD2. CDR3 size: 15 residues. Germline-derived CDR1 and CDR2 are MGHRA and YSYEKL. The V and J ends lost 6 bases and 1 base, in that order; junction bases with no gene match: 4. CDR3 nucleotides: TGCGCCAGCAGGGGCGGGGGGCTGAACACCGGGGAGCTGTTTTTT. It encodes CASRGGGLNTGELFF.

The V gene is TRBV10-1, the J gene TRBJ2-7; a weak D match, TRBD2 (6 bases). Trimming took off 6 bases at V and 4 bases at J, with 19 bases between the two ends. Germline values: CDR1 WNHNN, CDR2 SYGVQD (reference sequence). The CDR3 is 15 residues long. CDR3 amino acids: CASRPSGGVFYEQYF. The CDR3 DNA reads as TGCGCCAGCAGACCCTCCGGAGGGGTATTTTACGAGCAGTACTTC.

The DNA of the CDR3 is TGCGCCAGCAGCCAGGAACCCGGGACAGTTAGCAATCAGCCCCAGCATTTT. Translating gives CASSQEPGTVSNQPQHF. The chain employs TRBV4-1 and TRBJ1-5, with 7 bases identical to TRBD1. The V segment lost 3 bases and the J segment 0 bases; nucleotides outside the gene matches: 8. The germline gives CDR1 MGHRA, CDR2 YSYEKL. The CDR3 covers 17 residues.

V gene TRBV7-8 combines with J gene TRBJ1-2; possible D gene TRBD1, 5 bases. Trimming removed 5 bases from V and 8 bases from J, with 27 bases in between. This CDR3 contains 17 residues. Germline-derived CDR1 and CDR2 are SGHVS and FQNEAQ. The CDR3 nucleotides are TGTGCCAGCAGCCTTACCGAAGGGATAGGGGAAGGCGGCGGCTACACCTTC. Translated: CASSLTEGIGEGGGYTF.

The gene calls are TRBV7-2 and TRBJ2-1; D may match TRBD1 or TRBD2 (5 bases each). V was pared by 2 bases and J by 2 bases, with 16 bases between. This CDR3 has 17 residues. The germline V gene encodes CDR1 SGHTA and CDR2 FQGNSA. The CDR3 loop is CASSLIPGAGTYNEQFF. The CDR3 coding sequence is TGTGCCAGCAGCTTAATTCCCGGGGCAGGTACCTACAATGAGCAGTTCTTC.

The genes are TRBV4-1 and TRBJ1-5; D is uncertain. CDR3 size: 16 residues. The germline CDR1 and CDR2 sequences are MGHRA and YSYEKL. The V gene lost 0 bases and the J gene lost 5 bases, with 14 bases spanning the gap. The CDR3 loop is CASSQETTSWHQPQHF. CDR3 nucleotide sequence: TGCGCCAGCAGCCAAGAGACTACCTCTTGGCATCAGCCCCAGCATTTT.

The chain employs TRBV30 and TRBJ1-2; D gene ambiguous. Per germline, CDR1 GTSNPN and CDR2 SVGIG (reference sequence). V lost 1 base and J lost 0, with 18 bases in between. This CDR3 region has 17 residues. The CDR3 DNA follows: TGTGCCTGGAGTGGCGAACGGAGTACCAGAGCTAACTATGGCTACACCTTC. It encodes CAWSGERSTRANYGYTF.

The chain uses TRBV20-1 and TRBJ2-7, with no clear D. The CDR3 loop spans 11 amino acids. V lost 0 bases and J lost 2, with 2 bases in between. The germline V gene has CDR1 DFQATT and CDR2 SNEGSKA (reference sequence). The CDR3 here is CSARETYEQYF. The CDR3 DNA sequence: TGCAGTGCTAGAGAGACCTACGAGCAGTACTTC.

Comments on this clone: An end of the junction does not agree with germline; a read error may underlie this. The V and J genes are TRBV6-5 and TRBJ2-7; TRBD1 aligns across 10 bases. The germline V gene has CDR1 MNHEY and CDR2 SVGAGI. There are 13 residues in the CDR3. For the CDR3, the DNA is TGTGCCAGCAGGTTCAGGGACAGGGGCGAGGAGTACTTC. Translation: CASRFRDRGEEYF.

The gene calls are TRBV28 and TRBJ1-2; no definite D call. Trimming took 6 bases from V and 8 from J, leaving 25 bases between them. This CDR3 has 16 amino acids. Germline V gene sequence: CDR1 MDHEN, CDR2 SYDVKM. The CDR3 reads CASSSHIRSANQGYTF. The CDR3 DNA is TGTGCCAGCAGCTCCCACATCCGATCCGCTAACCAGGGCTACACCTTC.